This entry features one TCR beta chain sequence. The antigen is undetermined. Sequencing targeted expressed TCRB transcripts, as all isolated RNA had been reverse transcribed. The repertoire was sequenced with immunoSEQ multiplex PCR; TCRdb's copy has only in-frame clones and lacks some. The sample has 400,000 to 500,000 clones, roughly 13% seen once. This entry belongs to a study of beta chain features in type 1 diabetes. Background on the study: Cell yields, gender and age were comparable in patients and healthy donors. Analysis included 100 million to 110 million sorted cells drawn from all samples.

Regarding the study as a whole: Whether TCRB rearrangement is influenced by HLA type went unresolved here. PCR might favor shorter templates, but any such skew would affect patients and controls equally.

This CDR3 is 13 amino acids long. V was pared by 0 bases and J by 7 bases, with 9 bases between. Germline values: CDR1 ENHRY, CDR2 SYGVKD. The sequenced material came from naive CD4+ T cells from blood. The chain uses TRBV10-3 and TRBJ2-5; possibly TRBD2 for D (5 bases). The origin of this receptor is a man between 25 and 39 years old in good health. The CDR3 nucleotides read TGTGCCATCAGTGAGTCGGGGAGCGGGACCCAGTACTTC. Encoded protein: CAISESGSGTQYF.